This T cell receptor (beta chain) is drawn from a study of CD8+ T cells in alopecia areata. About the research overall: Those treated were given oral tofacitinib at 5 to 10 mg twice daily.

Germline V lookup: CDR1 ENHRY, CDR2 SYGVKD. The CDR3 runs 15 residues. Losses at the gene ends were 4 bases for V and 0 bases for J; bases not matched to a gene: 4. This clone was seen just once. Lesional scalp punch biopsies and peripheral blood came from alopecia areata patients. PBMCs were stained for CD3, CD4 and CD8, and CD4+ and CD8+ T cells were sorted. Sequencing relied on a cDNA template that was reverse transcribed from extracted RNA. Repertoires were generated with immunoSEQ multiplex PCR, while TCRdb's copy carries only in-frame clones and drops some. The repertoire includes more than 200,000 clones, roughly 69% of them detected once, and more than 0.95% sits in the top ten.

This sequence was found in a human donor with alopecia areata. The chain uses TRBV10-3 and TRBJ2-7, with TRBD2 matching 9 bases. This sample comprised CD4+ T cells sorted from blood, obtained at week 0. The CDR3 nucleotides read TGTGCCATCAGTGCCCCTAGCGGGGCCTCCTACGAGCAGTACTTC. Encoded protein: CAISAPSGASYEQYF.